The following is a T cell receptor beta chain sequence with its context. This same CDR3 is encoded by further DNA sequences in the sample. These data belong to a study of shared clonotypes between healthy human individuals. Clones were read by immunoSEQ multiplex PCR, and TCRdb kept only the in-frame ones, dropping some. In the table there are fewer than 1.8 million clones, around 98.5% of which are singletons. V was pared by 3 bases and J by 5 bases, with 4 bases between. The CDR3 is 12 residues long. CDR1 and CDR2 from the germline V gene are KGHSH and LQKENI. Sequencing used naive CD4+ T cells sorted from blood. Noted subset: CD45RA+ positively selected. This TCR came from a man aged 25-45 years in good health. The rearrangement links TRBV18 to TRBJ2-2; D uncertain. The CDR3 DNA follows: TGTGCCAGCTCACCTACGACCGGGGAGCTGTTTTTT. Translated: CASSPTTGELFF.